The clone carrying this TCR beta chain was seen ten or more times. These data belong to a study of prognosis after radiotherapy for stage I lung cancer. Study summary: A handful of patients had distant metastases at a median of roughly seven months after radiotherapy, and around 16 showed no significant progression.

Per germline, CDR1 LNHDA and CDR2 SQIVND (reference sequence). The V end lost 9 bases, the J end lost 3 bases, and 18 bases lay between the germline ends. The CDR3 is 15 amino acids. The TCR beta CDR3 region was amplified from genomic DNA, with two rounds of multiplex PCR being used for the amplification. First-round PCR employed TRBV- and TRBJ-specific primers for each gene. TCRdb recomputed calls from the multiplex PCR reads with MiXCR, one row per CDR3 protein. Here the sample spans about 31,000 distinct CDR3 sequences, around 43% being singletons. The receptor was derived from a donor aged 50 or older with non-small cell lung cancer. The specimen comprised PBMCs, sampled before or after stereotactic body radiation therapy (not recorded which). The chain has TRBV19 and TRBJ2-1, with D uncertain. Written as DNA, the CDR3 is TGTGCCAGCTCTCCGGGCAGAAATATCTACAATGAGCAGTTCTTC. Residues: CASSPGRNIYNEQFF.